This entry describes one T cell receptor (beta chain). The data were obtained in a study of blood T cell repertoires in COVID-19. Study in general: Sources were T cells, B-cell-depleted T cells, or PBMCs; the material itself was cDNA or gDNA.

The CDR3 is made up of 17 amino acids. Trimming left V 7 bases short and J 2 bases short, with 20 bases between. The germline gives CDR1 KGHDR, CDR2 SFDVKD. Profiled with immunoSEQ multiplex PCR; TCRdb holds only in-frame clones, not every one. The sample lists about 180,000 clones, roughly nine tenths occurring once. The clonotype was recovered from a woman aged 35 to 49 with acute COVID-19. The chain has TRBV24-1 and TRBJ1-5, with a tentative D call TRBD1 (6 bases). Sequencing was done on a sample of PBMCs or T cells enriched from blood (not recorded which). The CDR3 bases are TGTGCCACCAGGAATCAGGGGAGACGGGGTTGCAATCAGCCCCAGCATTTT. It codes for CATRNQGRRGCNQPQHF.